What follows are 27 T cell receptor beta chains derived from one specimen sequenced in a study of regulatory T cells in long-lasting Graves disease. Building the TCR beta libraries relied on iRepertoire HTBI primers, and CDR3 regions underwent Arm-PCR. TCRdb passed the multiplex PCR reads through MiXCR, listing each CDR3 protein once. The sample lists approximately 350,000 distinct CDR3 sequences, roughly 12% seen once, with 15% to 20% in the top ten. Time point specified: newly diagnosed GD, antithyroid drugs for less than 3 months. PBMCs were the source of the RNA used for TCR sequencing. These same records also appear under a second study, on T cells in Graves' hyperthyroidism and ophthalmopathy.

The sequencing used peripheral blood mononuclear cells (PBMCs), collected at new diagnosis, from a patient treated with antithyroid drugs. The receptors shown here come from a woman under 30 with Graves disease.

This clonotype was observed a few times. The conserved phenylalanine or tryptophan normally closing the CDR3 is absent here, so this likely arose from a read error. V is TRBV12-3 or TRBV12-4 and J is TRBJ2-5; maybe TRBD2 (6 bases). V was trimmed by 6 bases and J by 5 bases, leaving 19 bases between them. This CDR3 contains 15 residues. The CDR3 nucleotides are TGTGCCAGCAGCCGTGAGCGGGTTGAAGGGGAGACCCAGTACCTC. Protein product: CASSRERVEGETQYL.

This clonotype was counted ten times or more. The J gene is TRBJ2-7, the V gene TRBV3-1; maybe TRBD1 (7 bases). CDR1 and CDR2 from the germline V gene are LGHDT and YNNKEL (reference sequence). The CDR3 contains 13 residues. V lost 4 bases to trimming and J lost 5 bases, with 12 bases between them. For the CDR3, the DNA is TGTGCCAGCAGCCTGGACAGGAGGGACGAGCAGTACGTC. This gives the protein CASSLDRRDEQYV.

This clonotype appeared many times. The gene calls are TRBV6-5 and TRBJ2-7, with no clear D. The CDR3 sequence is 15 residues long. The germline V gene has CDR1 MNHEY and CDR2 SVGAGI. The ends were cut back, 0 bases at V and 4 bases at J, with 13 bases in the middle. As DNA, the CDR3 is TGTGCCAGCAGTTACTCCCCCCGACGGTCATACGAGCAGTACTTC. This codes for CASSYSPRRSYEQYF.

V usage is TRBV10-3 and J usage is TRBJ1-2, with D unresolved. This CDR3 has 17 amino acids. The V and J ends lost 1 base and 0 bases respectively, with 15 bases between them. Germline V gives CDR1 ENHRY, CDR2 SYGVKD. CDR3 sequence reads: CAISELPKQRPNYGYTF. Here the CDR3 DNA reads TGTGCCATCAGTGAGTTACCCAAACAGCGACCTAACTATGGCTACACCTTC.

This clonotype was seen repeatedly, ten times or more. The chain joins TRBV11-2 to TRBJ2-3; no definite D call. The CDR3 runs 13 residues. Germline V gene sequence: CDR1 SGHAT, CDR2 FQNNGV. V was shortened by 7 bases and J by 0 bases, with 8 bases between the two germline ends. CDR3 nucleotide sequence: TGTGCCAGCACCGGCGAGAGCACAGATACGCAGTATTTT. It is translated as CASTGESTDTQYF.

At least ten counts were recorded for this clonotype. The V gene is TRBV5-5, the J gene TRBJ2-3; the D gene could be TRBD1 or TRBD2 (5 bases each). Germline lookup yields CDR1 SGHKS and CDR2 YYEKEE (reference sequence). The length of the CDR3 is 12 residues. Trimming left V 4 bases short and J 7 bases short, with 10 bases between. CDR3 nucleotides: TGTGCCAGCAGCCCGGGGCGGAATACGCAGTATTTT. Translating gives CASSPGRNTQYF.

This clonotype showed up many times. The chain combines TRBV5-6 with TRBJ2-1; perhaps TRBD2 as D (5 bases). Germline loops: CDR1 SGHDT, CDR2 YYEEEE. The ends were cut back, 2 bases at V and 2 bases at J, with 11 bases in the middle. The CDR3 is 15 amino acids. The CDR3, as DNA: TGTGCCAGCAGCTTAGACCTAGCTGCCTACAATGAGCAGTTCTTC. Translating it yields CASSLDLAAYNEQFF.

This clonotype was seen only a few times. The chain combines TRBV20-1 with TRBJ2-1, with 14 bases fitting TRBD2. This CDR3 spans 19 amino acids. Trimming removed 1 base from V and 2 bases from J; junction bases left unmatched: 10. Germline assignment: CDR1 DFQATT and CDR2 SNEGSKA (reference sequence). Written as DNA, the CDR3 is TGCAGTGCTAGAGGGACTAGCGGGAGGCCAACCTTCCCCTACAATGAGCAGTTCTTC. Its translation: CSARGTSGRPTFPYNEQFF.

The rearrangement links TRBV14 to TRBJ2-3; 9 bases line up with TRBD1. The CDR3 runs 16 residues. V lost 0 bases to trimming and J lost 3 bases; unmatched junction nucleotides: 4. Germline V gene sequence: CDR1 SGHDN, CDR2 FVKESK. DNA of the CDR3: TGTGCCAGCAGCCAAGATAAAGGGACAGGGACAGATACGCAGTATTTT. The encoded protein is CASSQDKGTGTDTQYF.

This clonotype has ten or more counts. V is TRBV7-2 and J is TRBJ1-1, with a possible D match to TRBD1 (6 bases). Germline-derived CDR1 and CDR2 are SGHTA and FQGNSA. The CDR3 runs 16 residues. The ends were cut back, 1 base at V and 5 bases at J, with 17 bases in the middle. The CDR3 protein is CASSLEGRGWGTEAFF. DNA of the CDR3: TGTGCCAGCAGCTTAGAGGGCAGGGGCTGGGGTACTGAAGCTTTCTTT.

This clonotype was found a few times. This chain links TRBV6-2 or TRBV6-3 with TRBJ1-1; D call uncertain. This CDR3 contains 17 residues. Germline lookup yields CDR1 MNHEY and CDR2 SVGEGT. The V gene lost 2 bases and the J gene lost 4 bases, with 20 bases spanning the gap. The CDR3 region has the DNA TGTGCCAGCAGTTACCCGCTTAGGTTGTTGGAGAGCACTGAAGCTTTCTTT. Its protein product is CASSYPLRLLESTEAFF.

This clonotype was counted between two and nine times. The V gene is TRBV7-8, the J gene TRBJ1-2, with TRBD1 matching 8 bases. J gave up 8 bases and V 4 bases, and 9 bases lay outside the gene matches. The CDR3 length is 14 residues. Germline values: CDR1 SGHVS, CDR2 FQNEAQ. The CDR3 DNA reads TGTGCCAGCAGCTCCGCAGGGGGCGCGCGGGGCTACACCTTC. It is translated as CASSSAGGARGYTF.

The V and J genes are TRBV7-2 and TRBJ2-1; D tentatively reads TRBD1 or TRBD2 (7 bases each). CDR3 length equals 19 residues. Per germline, CDR1 SGHTA and CDR2 FQGNSA. V was trimmed by 5 bases and J by 3 bases, leaving 26 bases between them. The CDR3 loop is CASSPEGQWGGGLYNEQFF. The DNA for the CDR3 is TGTGCCAGCAGCCCAGAGGGACAGTGGGGGGGAGGACTCTACAATGAGCAGTTCTTC.

This clonotype was counted ten times or more. The chain couples TRBV3-1 to TRBJ1-1; D unclear. This CDR3 contains 13 residues. The V end was cut by 0 bases, the J end by 5 bases, with 7 bases between. Germline assignment: CDR1 LGHDT and CDR2 YNNKEL (reference sequence). This chain's CDR3 is CASSQEQWTEAFF. CDR3 sequence (DNA): TGTGCCAGCAGCCAAGAACAATGGACTGAAGCTTTCTTT.

Many counts were recorded for this clonotype. The chain recombines TRBV2 with TRBJ2-1; 7 positions agree with TRBD2. The CDR3 has 14 residues. Trimming took 6 bases from V and 7 from J; bases not matched to a gene: 9. Looked up from germline, CDR1 is SNHLY and CDR2 is FYNNEI. CDR3 residues: CASRGGRSENEQFF. CDR3 coding DNA: TGTGCCAGCAGGGGCGGGAGAAGCGAGAATGAGCAGTTCTTC.

This clonotype has a count of ten or more. The chain recombines TRBV12-3 or TRBV12-4 with TRBJ2-1; 12 positions agree with TRBD2. The CDR3 is 17 amino acids. V was clipped by 5 bases and J by 5 bases; unmatched bases: 10. CDR3 in amino acids: CASSPPTSGSFHNEQFF. The CDR3, as DNA: TGTGCCAGCAGTCCACCGACTAGCGGGAGTTTCCACAATGAGCAGTTCTTC.

This clonotype showed up just a few times. This is likely an artifact of a read error, given a far larger clone one base away. The gene calls are TRBV6-5 and TRBJ2-3; D unclear. TRBJ2-7 matches the DNA end more closely, so the J call is doubtful. The CDR3 is 13 amino acids. Germline CDR1 MNHEY, CDR2 SVGAGI. The CDR3 DNA sequence: TGTGCCAGCAGTTACACCGAGTGGCGGGAGCAGTACTTC. Its translation: CASSYTEWREQYF.

There are a few counts of this clonotype. The germline gene is not matched at one end of the junction; a read error may be the cause. The J gene is TRBJ1-1, the V gene TRBV5-1; D is ambiguous. There are 16 residues in the CDR3. Germline lookup yields CDR1 SGHRS and CDR2 YFSETQ. CDR3 sequence reads: CAGSLADLTSGAEAFF. The CDR3 region has the DNA TGCGCCGGCAGCTTGGCCGATCTGACCTCAGGTGCTGAAGCTTTCTTT.

The V gene is TRBV7-9, the J gene TRBJ1-4; 9 bases are shared with TRBD1. The CDR3 loop spans 14 amino acids. Germline assignment: CDR1 SEHNR and CDR2 FQNEAQ (reference sequence). The ends lost 3 bases at V and 8 bases at J; junction bases unmatched: 4. The CDR3 loop is CASSFGTGREKLFF. CDR3 bases: TGTGCCAGCAGCTTCGGGACAGGGAGGGAAAAACTGTTTTTT. The full variable domain, completed using reference TRBV7-9 and TRBJ1-4, is DTGVSQNPRHKITKRGQNVTFRCDPISEHNRLYWYRQTLGQGPEFLTYFQNEAQLEKSRLLSDRFSAERPKGSFSTLEIQRTEQGDSAMYLCASSFGTGREKLFFGSGTQLSVL.

This clonotype was seen repeatedly, ten times or more. The chain employs TRBV11-2 and TRBJ1-5; D unresolved. Trimming left V 0 bases short and J 6 bases short, with 6 bases between. Germline loops: CDR1 SGHAT, CDR2 FQNNGV. The CDR3 length is 13 residues. CDR3 region: CASSLDWVQPQHF. The CDR3 DNA sequence: TGTGCCAGCAGCTTAGATTGGGTTCAGCCCCAGCATTTT.

This clonotype was detected ten times or more. This chain links TRBV12-3 or TRBV12-4 with TRBJ2-1, with 7 bases matching TRBD1. The CDR3 sequence is 14 residues long. V was pared by 7 bases and J by 4 bases, with 7 bases of the junction left unmatched. The CDR3 reads CASNGQAPYNEQFF. For the CDR3, the DNA is TGTGCCAGCAACGGACAGGCGCCATACAATGAGCAGTTCTTC.

This clonotype has ten or more counts. The V and J genes are TRBV3-1 and TRBJ2-7; possibly TRBD1 for D (7 bases). Trimming took 4 bases from V and 2 from J, leaving 27 bases between them. The V gene's germline CDR1 is LGHDT and CDR2 YNNKEL (reference sequence). The CDR3 contains 19 residues. The CDR3 bases are TGTGCCAGCAGCCCAGCCCCATACGAACGGAGGGGGCAAGCCTACGAGCAGTACTTC. Translated: CASSPAPYERRGQAYEQYF.

This clonotype was recorded at least ten times. The chain combines TRBV20-1 with TRBJ1-2; 10 bases map to TRBD1. Germline-derived CDR1 and CDR2 are DFQATT and SNEGSKA (reference sequence). V shed 0 bases, J shed 4 bases, and the junction held 11 bases outside the gene matches. This CDR3 region has 17 residues. DNA of the CDR3: TGCAGTGCTAGAGACCAGACAGGGGGCGCGAGTGGCTATGGCTACACCTTC. Translation: CSARDQTGGASGYGYTF.

The chain recombines TRBV6-5 with TRBJ1-4; 12 bases fit TRBD1. CDR3 length: 20 residues. Germline values: CDR1 MNHEY, CDR2 SVGAGI. The V gene end was trimmed by 2 bases and the J gene end by 5 bases; junction bases not matched to a gene: 15. The CDR3 spells CASSYTSPGQGAKENEKLFF. In nucleotides, the CDR3 is TGTGCCAGCAGTTACACTTCACCGGGACAGGGGGCGAAGGAGAATGAAAAACTGTTTTTT.

In this sample, this clonotype turned up many times. The CDR3 loop is CSPIEGRGQETQYF. The CDR3 nucleotides are TGCAGTCCAATAGAGGGGAGAGGGCAAGAGACCCAGTACTTC. The rearrangement uses TRBV20-1 and TRBJ2-5; D possibly uses TRBD1 or TRBD2 (5 bases each). The CDR3 totals 14 residues. V was cut by 8 bases and J by 2 bases, with 18 bases left in between. Looked up from germline, CDR1 is DFQATT and CDR2 is SNEGSKA (reference sequence).

This clonotype was recorded a few times. The junction departs from germline at one end; a sequencing error may be responsible. J is TRBJ2-6 and V is TRBV12-3 or TRBV12-4, with a possible D match to TRBD2 (5 bases). The CDR3 extends over 19 amino acids. The CDR3 sequence is CTSRQSDPGFFSGANVLTF. The DNA for the CDR3 is TGTACCAGCAGACAATCAGACCCGGGATTTTTCTCTGGGGCCAACGTCCTGACTTTC.

In this sample, this clonotype turned up a few times. V usage is TRBV2 and J usage is TRBJ1-5, with 7 bases aligning to TRBD1. Germline trimming cut 0 bases from V and 4 bases from J; bases unmatched to any gene: 12. The CDR3 consists of 18 residues. CDR1 is SNHLY and CDR2 is FYNNEI in the germline V gene. CDR3 nucleotide sequence: TGTGCCAGCAGTGAAGCCCACACGTACAGGGGTTTGAATCAGCCCCAGCATTTT. As protein: CASSEAHTYRGLNQPQHF. Using reference TRBV2 and TRBJ1-5 for the parts outside the CDR3, the full variable domain is EPEVTQTPSHQVTQMGQEVILRCVPISNHLYFYWYRQILGQKVEFLVSFYNNEISEKSEIFDDQFSVERPDGSNFTLKIRSTKLEDSAMYFCASSEAHTYRGLNQPQHFGDGTRLSIL.